This record concerns one T cell receptor beta chain sequence. Its binding antigen is unknown. Qualities for individual bases were not recorded, and no much larger clone is one base off. Using the deep immunoSEQ assay, multiplex PCR amplified TCR CDR3 regions from genomic DNA. For each cell subset, the extracted genomic DNA was distributed evenly across all wells of several immunoSEQ 96-well plates, and each plate served as one replicate. For sorted subsets, around 200 ng genomic DNA, equal to tens of thousands of T cell genomes, was loaded into each replicate PCR. Purified libraries were measured with a Qubit 3.0 fluorometer, size-checked on a Bioanalyzer 2100, and measured again with the KAPA Library Quantification kit. Every immunoSEQ 96-well plate was sequenced on a separate single-read 150-cycle Illumina NextSeq 550 flow cell. As for how the authors treated the data: Because the immunoSEQ output included only junctional sequences and no quality scores, the filtering could not be the same as the filtering used for full-length reads. Sequences were annotated with PyIR, a Python wrapper for IgBLAST v1.9, and V/J genes and CDR3 were assigned using IMGT germline references. Reads were removed for weak V/J assignments (E-value above 1e-6), missing CDR3, stop codons, out-of-frame junctions, or ambiguous translated residues. A V3J clonotype was defined by an identical inferred V gene, J gene, and CDR3 amino acid sequence. Percentage overlap between repertoires was computed as shared unique clonotypes divided by the size of the smaller repertoire. Richness of each repertoire was evaluated using RTK rarefaction, the Chao1 estimator, and Recon v2.1 estimates of unobserved clonotypes. Generation probabilities were computed with OLGA for all TCRbeta clonotypes obtained by the gDNA method from several donors. In TCRdb, the immuneACCESS table is reduced to in-frame sequences with V and J assigned. These tables do not hold every clone; where another copy was compared, an unresolved V gene accounts for under half, and the others remain unexplained. That table furnishes V, J and clone size, whereas the DNA furnished D and trimming. Recorded for this sample are about 710,000 clones; over 60% of them occurred a single time. Around 1.7% of the sample rests with the top ten.

The data belong to a study of shared clonotypes between healthy human individuals (dated by TCRdb to about 2020). Regarding the complete study: The cohort comprised a couple of women and a few men aged 18 to 49 years. The study deeply sequenced blood TCR repertoires of about 5 healthy adults to estimate repertoire size and the extent of clonotype sharing between individuals. Different laboratories and diverse techniques were used to prepare libraries and sequence TCR repertoires, to increase sequencing depth and limit assay-specific biases. Per donor, leukapheresis produced somewhere between about 0.94 and 8.9 billion PBMCs. For each donor, CD4 naive and CD4 memory were each run on three plates, CD8 naive on two plates, and CD8 memory on one plate.

Here is what the overall study found, with its caveats: Naive subsets generally had larger estimated clonotype richness than memory subsets. Because the study included a small number of donors, the genetic and exposure-history diversity represented was limited. Rarefaction of sorted-subset datasets indicated incomplete sequencing despite the large sequencing depth. Higher generation probabilities were observed for clonotypes shared by all four sorted-subset donors than for non-shared clonotypes. Sampling was restricted to blood, and TCR repertoires in tissues likely differ from the TCR repertoires found in blood. Pairwise subsampling indicated that sequencing depth was expected to affect the degree of clonotype sharing among donors. Across a handful of donors, roughly 5.1% of naive CD4, approximately 3.6% of naive CD8, 2.3% of memory CD4, and about 0.44% of memory CD8 clonotypes were shared.

There are 15 amino acids in the CDR3, from cysteine to phenylalanine inclusive. Only the CDR3 DNA stays, 45 bases, in frame from base 1. In the germline V gene (reference sequence), CDR1 corresponds to LNHDA and CDR2 to SQIVND. The junction shows trimming of 4 bases on V and 0 bases on J, plus 10 bases between the germline ends. Donors were healthy HIV-negative adults with no recently reported acute infections or vaccinations. All donors were Caucasian adults living in Nashville, Tennessee, USA. Magnetic negative selection was used to enrich CD4+ T cells, after which naive cells were positively selected on CD45RA and the negative fraction became the memory subset. Blood was obtained by leukapheresis, after which PBMCs were separated by Ficoll-Histopaque density gradient centrifugation and cryopreserved in liquid nitrogen vapor phase. Analytical flow cytometry was used to check the purity and quantity of each magnetically sorted T cell population. Each sorted fraction had its genomic DNA isolated and then quantified by UV absorbance on a Nanodrop 2000c.

This clonotype was sampled from a woman in her twenties or thirties in good health. The sequenced sample consisted of memory CD4+ T cells sorted from blood. Explained via the paper, the cell subset or site label denotes: CD45RA-negative fraction. This chain is built from TRBV19 and TRBJ1-3; the D gene is unclear. The nucleotides are TGTGCCAGTAGTAAGACGGCATTCTCTGGAAACACCATATATTTT. Its product reads: CASSKTAFSGNTIYF. The full variable domain, with segments outside the CDR3 supplied by the reference TRBV19 and TRBJ1-3 proteins, appears as DGGITQSPKYLFRKEGQNVTLSCEQNLNHDAMYWYRQDPGQGLRLIYYSQIVNDFQKGDIAEGYSVSREKKESFPLTVTSAQKNPTAFYLCASSKTAFSGNTIYFGEGSWLTVV.